Given below is one T cell receptor (beta chain) in context. There is no known antigen for this receptor. The record has no base qualities; no much larger clone is one base away. The source of the sample is a study of T cells in Graves' hyperthyroidism and ophthalmopathy (dated by TCRdb to the late 2010s). With regard to the full study: Peripheral blood samples were taken at initial diagnosis, before any treatment was given. The study also compared thyroid tissue and blood T-cell repertoires from a handful of Graves' hyperthyroidism patients. The approximately 90 discovery patients were divided at random into training and test sets in a 7:3 ratio. Prospective prediction of ophthalmopathy was tested in an independent validation cohort consisting of under 20 hyperthyroidism patients and some 15 patients who later progressed to ophthalmopathy. According to the paper, TCR Vbeta CDR3 sequencing was carried out on some 140 peripheral blood samples, which came from approximately 43 ophthalmopathy, approximately 78 hyperthyroidism and roughly 17 progressor patients. To identify distinguishing TCR V-J signatures, a discovery cohort of 100 patients was used, comprising 40 to 45 with Graves' ophthalmopathy and around 57 with stable Graves' hyperthyroidism. After sampling, hyperthyroidism patients received methimazole starting at 30 mg daily, and ophthalmopathy patients received high-dose intravenous methylprednisolone.

Overall study results and their limits: In validation, the model predicted progression to ophthalmopathy with roughly 66% sensitivity and roughly 75% specificity, a median of 6.5 months before onset. No statistical method was used to fix the sample size in advance, and group allocation was not hidden from the investigators. Most expanded thyroid clonotypes (frequency above 0.001) were also detected in blood, a finding suggesting that blood repertoires may reflect thyroid immune responses. Ophthalmopathy was separated from stable hyperthyroidism by a 13 V-J signature model, with 85% to 90% sensitivity and roughly 84% specificity obtained in cross-validation and 80%/75% obtained in testing.

Amplification of TCR beta CDR3 regions was carried out from RNA transcripts. The first round of RT-PCR for the TCR CDR3 was performed with the HTBI primer set and the Qiagen OneStep RT-PCR kit. A second multiplex PCR round built the libraries, followed by size selection and purification. The libraries were sequenced on an Illumina HiSeq2000 using paired-end 100 bp reads. The authors processed their data as follows. Raw data were processed with SOAPnuke, discarding reads with adapters, uncalled bases, mean Phred below 15, or no exact constant-primer or identifier match. COPE v1.2.5 was used to merge high-quality paired reads, and clonotypes were defined as unique nucleotide sequences. Clonotypes were aligned to IMGT TRBV, TRBD and TRBJ reference segments using MiTCR v1.1. The analysis was restricted to V-J combinations with a frequency above 0.0001, which together covered roughly 99% of the repertoires. A TCS score was defined as the ratio of F50 (clonal expansion) to E x V (chaos), with BLOSUM62-based TCRdist applied between CDR3 peptides within each V-J. Welch's t-statistics and random forest reduced around 510 V-J features to 10 to 15, which were used in a naive Bayes classifier (R e1071). TCRdb reran the public reads through fastp at Q25 and MiXCR, keeping productive beta chains. All rows with the same CDR3 protein become a single entry with the most common DNA and genes. These V and J calls are TCRdb output, not the study's own analysis. The sample table holds about 640,000 distinct CDR3 sequences, of which less than 25% were seen once. The top ten clones comprise about 35% of the sample.

Ophthalmopathy patients had moderately to severely active disease, with a Clinical Activity Score of 3 or more, a NOSPECS grade of 4 or more, and a disease duration of less than 3 months. Any patient with an uncontrolled infection, another autoimmune disease, pregnancy or lactation was excluded. Diagnoses were established on the basis of clinical symptoms, serum thyroxine and TRAb, thyroid ultrasound, and orbital computed tomography. Ficoll-Paque density gradient centrifugation was used to isolate PBMCs from about 10 ml of fresh peripheral blood. Total RNA was extracted with Trizol reagent, and quality was checked on an Agilent 2100 Bioanalyzer. The CDR3, from cysteine to phenylalanine, totals 14 residues. Only the CDR3 DNA is retained, 42 bases long and in frame from the first base. The germline V gene (reference sequence) supplies CDR1 GTSNPN and CDR2 SVGIG. V has 6 bases trimmed and J has 4 bases trimmed; junction bases matching no gene number 8.

The sequencing input was blood. The chain joins TRBV30 to TRBJ2-1, and 8 bases in between align with TRBD1. This TCR came from a young man with Graves' ophthalmopathy. The DNA sequence is as follows: TGTGCCTGCCTAAATCAGGGGGCTTACAATGAGCAGTTCTTC. This codes for CACLNQGAYNEQFF.